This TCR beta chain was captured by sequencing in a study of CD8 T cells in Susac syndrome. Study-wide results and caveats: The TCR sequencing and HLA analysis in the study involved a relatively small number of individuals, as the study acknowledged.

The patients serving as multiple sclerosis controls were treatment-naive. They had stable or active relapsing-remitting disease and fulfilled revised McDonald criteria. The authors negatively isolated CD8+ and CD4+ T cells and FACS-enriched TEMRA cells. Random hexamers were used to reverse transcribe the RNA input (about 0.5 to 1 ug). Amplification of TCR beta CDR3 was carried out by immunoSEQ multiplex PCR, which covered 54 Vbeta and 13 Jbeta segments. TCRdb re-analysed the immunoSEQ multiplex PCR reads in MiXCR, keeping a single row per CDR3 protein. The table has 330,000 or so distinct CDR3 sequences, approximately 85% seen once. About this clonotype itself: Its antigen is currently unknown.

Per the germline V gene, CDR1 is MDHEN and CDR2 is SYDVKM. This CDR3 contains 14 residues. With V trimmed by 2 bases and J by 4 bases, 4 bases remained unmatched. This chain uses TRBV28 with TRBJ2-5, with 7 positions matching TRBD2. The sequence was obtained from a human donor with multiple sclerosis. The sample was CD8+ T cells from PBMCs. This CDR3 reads CASSLRAGAETQYF. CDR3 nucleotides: TGTGCCAGCAGTTTACGGGCGGGAGCAGAGACCCAGTACTTC.